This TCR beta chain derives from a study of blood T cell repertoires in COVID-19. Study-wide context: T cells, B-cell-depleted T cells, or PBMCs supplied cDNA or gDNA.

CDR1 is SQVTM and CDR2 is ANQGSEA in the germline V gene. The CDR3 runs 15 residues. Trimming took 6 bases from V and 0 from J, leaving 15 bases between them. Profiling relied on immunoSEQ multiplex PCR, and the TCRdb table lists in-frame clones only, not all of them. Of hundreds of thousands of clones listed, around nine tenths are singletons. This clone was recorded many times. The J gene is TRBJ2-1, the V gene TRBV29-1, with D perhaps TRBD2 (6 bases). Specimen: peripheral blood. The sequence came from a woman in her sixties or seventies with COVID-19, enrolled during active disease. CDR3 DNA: TGCAGCGTCTCCGGGACTGTTAGCTCCTACAATGAGCAGTTCTTC. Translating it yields CSVSGTVSSYNEQFF.